Below are 17 T cell receptor beta chains sequenced from a single sample in a study of Tregs in tolerant kidney transplant recipients. Related graft donors supplied nonmyeloablative bone marrow transplants, and mixed chimerism was transient. The table came from immunoSEQ multiplex PCR; TCRdb's copy has only in-frame clones and leaves some out. This sample contains about 23,000 clones. The specimen was CD4+ T cells from blood (PBMCs), collected 6 months after the transplant. These receptors were obtained from a human patient who received a combined kidney and bone marrow transplant. The graft donor may have given rise to some T cells.

The CDR3 region is CSAMAGVVQETQYF. CDR3 DNA, as far as it was read: TGCAGTGCTATGGCGGGAGTTGTTCAAGAGACC. V usage is TRBV20-1 and J usage is TRBJ2-5; TRBD2 aligns across 7 bases. The read ends 3 residues early relative to the CDR3; the germline J gene fills the gap. Germline V gene sequence: CDR1 DFQATT, CDR2 SNEGSKA (reference sequence). This CDR3 is 14 amino acids long. The J segment lost 2 bases and the V segment lost 4 bases, leaving 7 bases of the junction unmatched.

Details on this clone: The read is 3 residues too short to cover the CDR3 end, so that end is filled in from the germline J gene. The chain has TRBV11-1 and TRBJ2-5, with 7 bases that match TRBD2. With V trimmed by 6 bases and J by 2 bases, 9 bases remained unmatched. The CDR3 spans 15 residues. Germline CDR1 and CDR2: SGHAT and FQDESV (reference sequence). The DNA read from the CDR3 is TGTGCCAGCAGTTTTTGGCGGGGGACTCAAGAGACC. Translating it yields CASSFWRGTQET. The entire CDR3 reads CASSFWRGTQETQYF.

A remark on this clone: The read ends 3 residues before the CDR3 terminus; that terminus is restored from the germline J gene. V is TRBV4-1 and J is TRBJ1-3, with 7 bases fitting TRBD1. V was pared by 3 bases and J by 0 bases, with 8 bases of the junction left unmatched. The CDR3 totals 17 residues. Per germline, CDR1 MGHRA and CDR2 YSYEKL. The CDR3 loop reads CASSHKQGKSSGNTIYF. The DNA read from the CDR3 is TGCGCCAGCAGCCACAAACAGGGGAAAAGCTCTGGAAACACC.

As for this clone: Sequencing ends 3 residues short of the CDR3 end; the germline J gene provides the rest. The chain uses TRBV7-9 and TRBJ2-1, with D perhaps TRBD1 (5 bases). CDR1 SEHNR and CDR2 FQNEAQ come from the germline V gene (reference sequence). The CDR3 loop spans 15 amino acids. Trimming cost V 4 bases and J 3 bases, with 13 bases left between them. This chain's CDR3 is CASSSLPRGYNEQFF. CDR3 bases read: TGTGCCAGCAGCTCCCTCCCAAGGGGCTACAATGAG.

On this clone: The read ends 3 residues early relative to the CDR3; the germline J gene fills the gap. V gene TRBV6-2 or TRBV6-3 combines with J gene TRBJ2-7; tentatively, D is TRBD2 (6 bases). With 7 bases removed from V and 4 bases from J, the gap between germline ends came to 20 bases. This CDR3 is built from 15 residues. The germline CDR1 and CDR2 sequences are MNHEY and SVGEGT. The CDR3 here is CASTYGGKAPYEQYF. The covered CDR3 bases are TGTGCCAGCACATACGGGGGAAAAGCCCCTTACGAG.

With regard to this clone: The missing CDR3 end, 3 residues past where the read stops, is filled in from the germline J gene. This chain links TRBV2 with TRBJ1-2; D is possibly TRBD1 (5 bases). Germline-derived CDR1 and CDR2 are SNHLY and FYNNEI. This CDR3 comprises 16 residues. With 0 bases removed from V and 0 bases from J, the gap between germline ends came to 11 bases. CDR3 DNA (partial): TGTGCCAGCAGTGAAGCCCCTACAGGTTCTAACTATGGC. Translating gives CASSEAPTGSNYG. In full, the CDR3 is CASSEAPTGSNYGYTF.

Of note for this clone: The read ends 3 residues shy of where the CDR3 ends; the end is completed using the germline J gene. The chain links TRBV6-7 to TRBJ2-3; D perhaps matches TRBD2 (6 bases). TRBV6-7 is identified as an open reading frame with a role that is uncertain. Trimming took off 8 bases at V and 2 bases at J, with 14 bases between the two ends. This CDR3 has 14 amino acids. This chain's CDR3 is CASFSRDFTDTQYF. The CDR3 DNA, read in part, is TGTGCCAGCTTCTCCCGGGACTTCACAGATACG.

For this clone: The read ends 3 residues shy of where the CDR3 ends; the end is completed using the germline J gene. This sequence joins TRBV2 and TRBJ1-2, with TRBD1 matching over 8 bases. Losses at the gene ends were 8 bases for V and 3 bases for J; bases not matched to a gene: 8. This CDR3 comprises 14 residues. Germline CDR1 reads SNHLY; CDR2 reads FYNNEI. The covered CDR3 bases are TGTGCCAGCCCGGGGCAGGGGGCGGACTATGGC. It translates to CASPGQGADYG. The full CDR3 is CASPGQGADYGYTF.

As for this clone: The sequence runs out 3 residues before the end of the CDR3; the remainder is reconstructed from the germline J gene. V gene TRBV7-9 combines with J gene TRBJ2-4, with TRBD1 identical over 10 bases. Per the germline V gene, CDR1 is SEHNR and CDR2 is FQNEAQ (reference sequence). This CDR3 is 15 amino acids long. V trimming: 1 base; J trimming: 8 bases; junction bases outside the gene matches: 5. The CDR3 DNA, read in part, is TGTGCCAGCAGCTTAGGGGACAGGGGTGGGGACATT. This gives the protein CASSLGDRGGDI. The entire CDR3 reads CASSLGDRGGDIQYF. The whole variable domain, filled in from reference TRBV7-9 and TRBJ2-4, reads DTGVSQNPRHKITKRGQNVTFRCDPISEHNRLYWYRQTLGQGPEFLTYFQNEAQLEKSRLLSDRFSAERPKGSFSTLEIQRTEQGDSAMYLCASSLGDRGGDIQYFGAGTRLSVL.

On this clone itself: The CDR3 end is not reached by the read, which stops 3 residues before it; the germline J gene fills it in. V usage is TRBV20-1 and J usage is TRBJ2-1; 10 bases map to TRBD2. The CDR3 sequence is 16 residues long. CDR1 DFQATT and CDR2 SNEGSKA come from the germline V gene (reference sequence). Unmatched junction bases numbered 13, after V lost 3 bases and J lost 8 bases. Here the CDR3 reads CSARMSSGSSLDEQFF. Incomplete CDR3 DNA: TGCAGTGCTAGGATGTCTAGCGGGAGTAGTTTGGATGAG.

For this clone: Sequencing ends 3 residues short of the CDR3 end; the germline J gene provides the rest. The chain has TRBV6-2 or TRBV6-3 and TRBJ2-5; 11 bases align to TRBD2. Germline V gives CDR1 MNHEY, CDR2 SVGEGT. J lost 2 bases, V lost 4 bases, and 6 bases had no gene match. There are 16 residues in the CDR3. CDR3 bases read: TGTGCCAGCAGTTTACCCTCTAGCGGGGGGCAAGAGACC. It specifies CASSLPSSGGQET. The CDR3 reads in full as CASSLPSSGGQETQYF.

A note on this clone: The CDR3 is cut off 3 residues early in the read; its end comes from the germline J gene. The chain uses TRBV6-2 or TRBV6-3 and TRBJ1-1; possible D gene TRBD1, 5 bases. The length of the CDR3 is 12 residues. Germline CDR1 and CDR2: MNHEY and SVGEGT. V was trimmed by 6 bases and J by 4 bases, leaving 9 bases between them. The CDR3 is CASSRGATEAFF. The CDR3 DNA, read in part, is TGTGCCAGCAGCCGAGGGGCCACTGAA.

Notes on this clone: Read sequence stops 3 residues before the CDR3 end, and the germline J gene provides the missing end. The genes are TRBV5-1 and TRBJ2-7, with a weak D call TRBD2 (5 bases). The CDR3 runs 15 residues. Germline values: CDR1 SGHRS, CDR2 YFSETQ. Between the trimmed V and J ends, which lost 3 bases and 4 bases, there was a span of 17 bases. The CDR3: CASSWAGLPGYEQYF. The CDR3 DNA, read in part, is TGCGCCAGCAGCTGGGCGGGTCTCCCTGGATACGAG.

A word on this clone: The missing CDR3 end, 3 residues past where the read stops, is filled in from the germline J gene. The chain uses TRBV20-1 and TRBJ2-2; 8 nucleotides align to TRBD1. V shed 6 bases and J 4 bases; nucleotides not matched to a gene: 4. The CDR3 covers 13 residues. Germline V lookup: CDR1 DFQATT, CDR2 SNEGSKA (reference sequence). CDR3 region: CSAGTGGTGELFF. The DNA read from the CDR3 is TGCAGTGCGGGGACAGGCGGCACCGGGGAG.

Of note for this clone: The sequenced fragment ends 3 residues before the CDR3 boundary, so the rest is inferred from the germline J gene. The rearrangement joins TRBV28 to TRBJ2-7; 9 bases match TRBD1. The CDR3 consists of 18 residues. The V gene's germline CDR1 is MDHEN and CDR2 SYDVKM. V was clipped by 5 bases and J by 0 bases; unmatched bases: 14. The part of the CDR3 DNA that was read is TGTGCCAGCAGTCCCGCGAGGACAGGGGTTAGAATCTCCTACGAG. It encodes CASSPARTGVRISYE. The complete CDR3 sequence is CASSPARTGVRISYEQYF.

Of note for this clone: The CDR3 end falls 3 residues outside the read, so it is completed with the germline J gene. The chain combines TRBV5-1 with TRBJ2-2, with 9 nucleotides matching TRBD1. V gave up 4 bases and J gave up 6 bases; unmatched junction bases: 7. This CDR3 contains 15 residues. The germline gives CDR1 SGHRS, CDR2 YFSETQ. The CDR3 region is CASSAGQGGPGELFF. The CDR3 bases that were read are TGCGCCAGCAGCGCGGGACAGGGCGGCCCCGGGGAG.

A note on this clone: The read ends 3 residues before the CDR3 terminus; that terminus is restored from the germline J gene. The V gene is TRBV2, the J gene TRBJ2-1; 13 bases are shared with TRBD2. V lost 11 bases, J lost 4 bases, and 5 bases stayed unmatched. The CDR3 contains 14 residues. Per germline, CDR1 SNHLY and CDR2 FYNNEI. CDR3 bases read: TGTGCCGGATCACTAGCGGGGGGGTACAATGAG. Protein product: CAGSLAGGYNE. The CDR3 reads in full as CAGSLAGGYNEQFF.